This is a list of T cell receptor beta chains from one sample in a study of neoadjuvant anti-PD-1 for oral cavity cancer. Clones were read by immunoSEQ multiplex PCR, and TCRdb kept only the in-frame ones, dropping some. Here the sample spans more than 10,000 clones, around two thirds being singletons. The sample consisted of PBMCs, taken before nivolumab (anti-PD-1) treatment. Source of these receptors: a person aged 35-79 years with oral cavity squamous cell carcinoma. The CDR3 runs from the conserved cysteine through the conserved F or W. The D gene is left open where the match is weak. Clone size appears in some rows only: once, few, many, or a class for an expanded clone.

cdr3_length	clone_size	v_call	j_call	d_call	cdr3_aa	cdr3_nt
15	-	TRBV5-1	TRBJ1-1	TRBD1	CASRESGQGVPEAFF	TGCGCCAGCAGAGAGTCAGGACAGGGGGTCCCTGAAGCTTTCTTT
14	-	TRBV9	TRBJ2-1	-	CASSPRPVGNEQFF	TGTGCCAGCAGCCCTAGACCGGTTGGGAATGAGCAGTTCTTC
14	-	TRBV7-2	TRBJ1-5	TRBD1	CASSLEGAYQPQHF	TGTGCCAGCAGCCTAGAGGGGGCTTATCAGCCCCAGCATTTT
14	-	TRBV5-1	TRBJ2-5	TRBD1	CASSTGQGRETQYF	TGCGCCAGCAGCACCGGACAGGGTCGGGAGACCCAGTACTTC
15	few	TRBV7-3	TRBJ1-6	-	CASSRQGDYNSPLHF	TGTGCCAGCAGCCGGCAGGGAGACTATAATTCACCCCTCCACTTT
16	few	TRBV5-1	TRBJ2-1	TRBD2	CASSLTSGGTYNEQFF	TGCGCCAGCAGCCTTACTAGCGGGGGGACCTACAATGAGCAGTTCTTC
16	-	TRBV7-9	TRBJ1-2	-	CASSSQGLELEDGYTF	TGTGCCAGCAGCTCCCAGGGGCTCGAGTTGGAAGACGGCTACACCTTC
15	-	TRBV5-1	TRBJ2-1	-	CASSLLGPGYNEQFF	TGCGCCAGCAGTTTGCTAGGGCCGGGCTACAATGAGCAGTTCTTC
12	-	TRBV19	TRBJ1-5	-	CATGGPNQPQHF	TGTGCCACCGGGGGCCCCAATCAGCCCCAGCATTTT
14	few	TRBV2	TRBJ1-1	TRBD1	CASSDARGRAEAFF	TGTGCCAGCAGTGATGCCAGGGGGCGGGCTGAAGCTTTCTTT
14	-	TRBV7-9	TRBJ1-3	-	CASSLGHSGNTIYF	TGTGCCAGCAGCCTCGGACACTCTGGAAACACCATATATTTT
12	-	TRBV18	TRBJ2-1	-	CASSSDRIFAFF	TGTGCCAGCTCCTCCGACAGGATCTTTGCGTTCTTC
17	-	TRBV7-8	TRBJ2-3	TRBD1	CASSLSGQGAFADTQYF	TGTGCCAGCAGCTTATCTGGACAGGGGGCATTTGCAGATACGCAGTATTTT
15	-	TRBV6-1	TRBJ1-1	-	CASTRTELTNTEAFF	TGTGCCAGCACCAGGACCGAGCTTACCAACACTGAAGCTTTCTTT
14	-	TRBV16	TRBJ1-5	-	CASSQLGGDQPQHF	TGTGCCAGCAGCCAATTGGGGGGCGATCAGCCCCAGCATTTT
15	-	TRBV18	TRBJ1-2	TRBD1	CASSPSGTGEYGYTF	TGTGCCAGCTCACCTAGTGGGACAGGGGAGTATGGCTACACCTTC
16	-	TRBV9	TRBJ2-3	TRBD2	CASSVALAGVEDTQYF	TGTGCCAGCAGCGTAGCTTTAGCGGGAGTAGAAGATACGCAGTATTTT
12	-	TRBV28	TRBJ2-3	-	CASSWGTDTQYF	TGTGCCAGCAGTTGGGGGACAGATACGCAGTATTTT
13	-	TRBV11-2	TRBJ1-2	TRBD1	CASSSDRVGGYTF	TGTGCCAGCAGCTCCGACAGGGTTGGGGGCTACACCTTC
14	-	TRBV7-2	TRBJ2-7	-	CASSLSGRLSEQYF	TGTGCCAGCAGCTTAAGTGGAAGACTTTCCGAGCAGTACTTC
15	-	TRBV6-5	TRBJ1-5	TRBD1	CASSPTRQGAQPQHF	TGTGCCAGCAGCCCCACCCGACAGGGTGCGCAGCCCCAGCATTTT
15	-	TRBV29-1	TRBJ2-3	-	CSAGSSRGATDTQYF	TGCAGCGCCGGTAGCAGCCGGGGGGCCACAGATACGCAGTATTTT
15	-	TRBV6-6	TRBJ2-7	TRBD2	CASSKERESSDEQYF	TGTGCCAGCAGCAAGGAGCGGGAGTCCTCCGACGAGCAGTACTTC
12	-	TRBV28	TRBJ1-2	-	CASERALYGYTF	TGTGCCAGCGAGAGGGCACTCTATGGCTACACCTTC
15	-	TRBV5-6	TRBJ2-1	-	CASNPRGTPYNEQFF	TGTGCCAGCAACCCCAGAGGGACACCCTACAATGAGCAGTTCTTC
15	-	TRBV10-3	TRBJ1-4	TRBD1	CAISEPGQGNEKLFF	TGTGCCATCAGTGAGCCGGGACAGGGGAATGAAAAACTGTTTTTT